A selection of T cell receptor beta chains follows, all from one sample in a study of blood T cell repertoires in COVID-19. The method was immunoSEQ multiplex PCR; TCRdb's version includes in-frame clones alone and lacks a portion of them. The data show roughly 280,000 clones, approximately 91% seen once. Sample: peripheral blood. These receptors all come from a woman in her 30s with COVID-19, enrolled during active disease. CDR3s include the opening cysteine and the closing phenylalanine or tryptophan. The order of the fields is D gene, J gene, clone size, V gene, CDR3 length, CDR3 protein, CDR3 DNA. The D gene is left open where the match is weak. Rows give clone size only sometimes, using once, few, many, or a class for an expanded clone.

TRBD1	TRBJ2-3	NA	TRBV28	15	CASSSTGGGTDTQYF	TGTGCCAGCAGCTCGACAGGGGGCGGCACAGATACGCAGTATTTT
NA	TRBJ1-5	NA	TRBV15	15	CATSRDRGSNQPQHF	TGTGCCACCAGCAGAGACAGGGGTAGCAATCAGCCCCAGCATTTT
TRBD1	TRBJ2-1	NA	TRBV29-1	16	CSVEVPGTGGLNEQFF	TGCAGCGTTGAGGTTCCCGGGACAGGGGGCTTGAATGAGCAGTTCTTC
NA	TRBJ2-5	NA	TRBV25-1	14	CASSEGRSGETQYF	TGTGCCAGCAGTGAAGGCAGAAGCGGGGAGACCCAGTACTTC
TRBD2	TRBJ2-5	NA	TRBV6-6	14	CASSPPGLGETQYF	TGTGCCAGCAGTCCCCCGGGACTAGGAGAGACCCAGTACTTC
NA	TRBJ1-3	NA	TRBV11-1	16	CASSPLPGTGGNTIYF	TGTGCCAGCAGCCCCCTCCCCGGGACTGGCGGAAACACCATATATTTT
TRBD2	TRBJ2-2	NA	TRBV28	19	CASRLFRGRTSINTGELFF	TGTGCCAGCCGTCTCTTCCGGGGGCGGACTAGCATAAACACCGGGGAGCTGTTTTTT
NA	TRBJ2-3	NA	TRBV29-1	15	CSVDRPSEYTDTQYF	TGCAGCGTTGACCGCCCTAGCGAATACACAGATACGCAGTATTTT
NA	TRBJ2-5	NA	TRBV7-9	14	CASSPADSWETQYF	TGTGCCAGCAGCCCTGCGGACAGTTGGGAGACCCAGTACTTC
NA	TRBJ2-3	NA	TRBV6-5	13	CASSLRGTDTQYF	TGTGCCAGCAGTCTTAGGGGAACAGATACGCAGTATTTT
TRBD1	TRBJ1-2	NA	TRBV11-2	15	CASTLDPGTVYGYTF	TGTGCCAGCACCTTAGATCCCGGGACAGTCTATGGCTACACCTTC
TRBD1	TRBJ2-7	once	TRBV19	15	CASSSRQGGGYEQYF	TGTGCCAGTAGTAGCCGACAGGGGGGAGGCTACGAGCAGTACTTC
NA	TRBJ2-1	few	TRBV6-6	12	CASRFLENEQFF	TGTGCCAGCAGGTTCCTGGAGAATGAGCAGTTCTTC
NA	TRBJ2-7	NA	TRBV10-2	11	CASSGYYEQYF	TGCGCCAGCAGCGGGTACTACGAGCAGTACTTC
NA	TRBJ2-1	NA	TRBV5-1	13	CASSLLEDNEQFF	TGCGCCAGCAGCTTGTTAGAAGACAATGAGCAGTTCTTC
NA	TRBJ2-7	NA	TRBV18	16	CASSPAGARPAGEQYF	TGTGCCAGCTCACCAGCGGGGGCACGCCCGGCAGGGGAGCAGTACTTC
NA	TRBJ2-2	once	TRBV25-1	15	CASSGRGLWTGELFF	TGTGCCAGCAGTGGCCGGGGTTTATGGACCGGGGAGCTGTTTTTT
TRBD1	TRBJ1-2	once	TRBV15	16	CATSRDGGTGMDGYTF	TGTGCCACCAGCAGAGATGGGGGGACAGGGATGGATGGCTACACCTTC
NA	TRBJ2-3	NA	TRBV4-2	16	CASSQDGTGAADTQYF	TGTGCCAGCAGCCAAGATGGAACGGGAGCTGCAGATACGCAGTATTTT
TRBD1	TRBJ1-6	NA	TRBV19	17	CASSRWTGASGNSPLHF	TGTGCCAGTAGTAGATGGACAGGCGCCTCCGGGAATTCACCCCTCCACTTT
NA	TRBJ1-1	once	TRBV7-9	14	CASSLGDMNTEAFF	TGTGCCAGCAGCTTAGGAGACATGAACACTGAAGCTTTCTTT
TRBD2	TRBJ2-3	NA	TRBV5-1	16	CASSLARTGGPDTQYF	TGCGCCAGCAGCTTGGCCCGAACGGGAGGGCCGGATACGCAGTATTTT
TRBD1	TRBJ1-2	NA	TRBV7-2	17	CASSLPPGQGGNYGYTF	TGTGCCAGCAGCTTACCCCCCGGACAGGGGGGTAACTATGGCTACACCTTC
NA	TRBJ2-1	NA	TRBV2	15	CASSGAARSYNEQFF	TGTGCCAGCAGTGGCGCGGCCCGCTCCTACAATGAGCAGTTCTTC
TRBD2	TRBJ2-3	once	TRBV4-2	16	CASSLRLAETTDTQYF	TGTGCCAGCAGCCTTCGACTAGCGGAGACCACAGATACGCAGTATTTT
NA	TRBJ1-5	NA	TRBV10-3	15	CAISLKGGSNQPQHF	TGTGCCATCAGCCTCAAGGGAGGGAGCAATCAGCCCCAGCATTTT
TRBD1	TRBJ2-6	NA	TRBV6-1	17	CASSKGQGSSGANVLTF	TGTGCCAGCAGTAAAGGACAGGGCTCCTCTGGGGCCAACGTCCTGACTTTC
NA	TRBJ2-1	few	TRBV7-9	15	CASSLPTGSKAEQFF	TGTGCCAGCAGCCTCCCGACGGGTAGTAAGGCTGAGCAGTTCTTC
NA	TRBJ1-5	NA	TRBV30	14	CAWNRQGANQPQHF	TGTGCCTGGAATCGTCAGGGCGCCAATCAGCCCCAGCATTTT
TRBD2	TRBJ2-5	NA	TRBV11-2	18	CASSRAGPTSGSTETQYF	TGTGCCAGCAGCCGTGCGGGGCCGACTAGCGGGAGTACAGAGACCCAGTACTTC
NA	TRBJ2-6	NA	TRBV30	17	CAWSNQGSYSGANVLTF	TGTGCCTGGAGTAATCAGGGATCCTACTCTGGGGCCAACGTCCTGACTTTC
NA	TRBJ1-1	NA	TRBV28	13	CASNIGTLGGAFF	TGTGCCAGCAATATCGGGACTCTAGGCGGAGCTTTCTTT
NA	TRBJ2-2	NA	TRBV9	13	CASSVSGTGELFF	TGTGCCAGCAGCGTTTCGGGCACCGGGGAGCTGTTTTTT
TRBD2	TRBJ2-3	NA	TRBV18	16	CASSPQLAGGTDTQYF	TGTGCCAGCTCACCACAACTAGCGGGGGGCACAGATACGCAGTATTTT
TRBD1	TRBJ2-3	NA	TRBV6-2/TRBV6-3	16	CASSSSTGLSTDTQYF	TGTGCCAGCAGTTCCTCGACAGGGTTGAGCACAGATACGCAGTATTTT
NA	TRBJ2-5	NA	TRBV7-2	13	CASSGGLQETQYF	TGTGCCAGCAGCGGGGGACTGCAAGAGACCCAGTACTTC
NA	TRBJ1-3	many	TRBV18	16	CASSPPGGLVGNTIYF	TGTGCCAGCTCACCACCGGGGGGGCTCGTTGGAAACACCATATATTTT
NA	TRBJ2-7	few	TRBV6-1	17	CASSEGRVGTSPYEQYF	TGTGCCAGCAGTGAAGGAAGGGTGGGGACATCGCCCTACGAGCAGTACTTC
TRBD2	TRBJ2-5	NA	TRBV7-9	16	CASSLVLAGALETQYF	TGTGCCAGCAGCTTAGTTTTAGCGGGAGCACTAGAGACCCAGTACTTC
TRBD2	TRBJ2-7	NA	TRBV5-6	16	CASSPRLAGGEIEQYF	TGTGCCAGCAGCCCGCGACTAGCGGGAGGGGAAATCGAGCAGTACTTC
TRBD2	TRBJ2-7	once	TRBV6-2/TRBV6-3	20	CASSYSTVTSGAISSYEQYF	TGTGCCAGCAGTTACTCGACCGTGACTAGCGGGGCTATCAGCTCCTACGAGCAGTACTTC
NA	TRBJ2-1	NA	TRBV4-1	13	CASSQREKLGLFF	TGCGCCAGCAGCCAACGGGAGAAGCTAGGCCTGTTCTTC
TRBD2	TRBJ2-3	NA	TRBV4-1	17	CASSQSISGRRTDTQYF	TGCGCCAGCAGCCAGTCGATTAGCGGGAGACGTACAGATACGCAGTATTTT
TRBD1	TRBJ1-6	NA	TRBV5-3	16	CARSRKTGQYNSPLHF	TGTGCCAGAAGCAGAAAGACGGGACAGTATAATTCACCCCTCCACTTT
NA	TRBJ1-1	NA	TRBV19	12	CASTGGSTEAFF	TGTGCCAGTACTGGGGGGAGCACTGAAGCTTTCTTT
NA	TRBJ2-2	once	TRBV6-2/TRBV6-3	16	CASSWRLGLATGELFF	TGTGCCAGCAGTTGGAGGCTCGGGCTAGCCACCGGGGAGCTGTTTTTT
NA	TRBJ1-1	NA	TRBV4-1	17	CASSQRYSQGENTEAFF	TGCGCCAGCAGCCAACGCTACTCTCAGGGTGAGAACACTGAAGCTTTCTTT
TRBD1	TRBJ1-6	NA	TRBV27	17	CASSHRRGQGSGSPLHF	TGTGCCAGCAGTCACCGCCGAGGACAGGGATCGGGGTCACCCCTCCACTTT
TRBD2	TRBJ2-7	few	TRBV5-4	16	CASSPQLAGVNYEQYF	TGTGCCAGCAGCCCTCAACTAGCGGGAGTGAACTACGAGCAGTACTTC
TRBD1	TRBJ2-5	NA	TRBV5-8	16	CASTPGMRDRRETQYF	TGTGCCAGCACCCCCGGGATGAGGGACAGACGGGAGACCCAGTACTTC
TRBD2	TRBJ2-3	NA	TRBV5-1	18	CASSLLTGTSGSTDTQYF	TGCGCCAGCAGCTTGCTCACCGGGACTAGCGGTAGCACAGATACGCAGTATTTT
TRBD1	TRBJ1-4	NA	TRBV19	16	CASSIDSVRGAEKLFF	TGTGCCAGTAGTATAGATTCGGTCAGGGGGGCTGAAAAACTGTTTTTT
TRBD2	TRBJ2-1	NA	TRBV30	13	CAWTSGRFDEQFF	TGTGCCTGGACTAGCGGGAGATTTGATGAGCAGTTCTTC
TRBD1	TRBJ2-7	NA	TRBV4-1	18	CASSQEGTGTGRTYEQYF	TGCGCCAGCAGCCAAGAAGGCACCGGGACAGGGAGGACCTACGAGCAGTACTTC
NA	TRBJ2-7	NA	TRBV2	14	CASSEGRGDYEQYF	TGTGCCAGCAGTGAAGGACGAGGAGACTACGAGCAGTACTTC
TRBD1	TRBJ2-3	NA	TRBV18	18	CASSLKVPTGAYTDTQYF	TGTGCCAGCTCACTAAAGGTTCCGACAGGGGCCTACACAGATACGCAGTATTTT
NA	TRBJ2-5	NA	TRBV28	16	CASSLYGGAPLETQYF	TGTGCCAGCAGTTTATATGGCGGGGCCCCCTTGGAGACCCAGTACTTC
NA	TRBJ1-4	NA	TRBV6-5	15	CASSPSAGNNEKLFF	TGTGCCAGCAGCCCCTCGGCAGGAAACAATGAAAAACTGTTTTTT
TRBD2	TRBJ2-5	NA	TRBV29-1	15	CSPYTSGSLGETQYF	TGCAGCCCCTACACTAGCGGCTCCCTGGGGGAGACCCAGTACTTC